Shown below are 32 T cell receptor beta chains from a single sample sequenced in a study of sequential checkpoint blockade in melanoma. Assay: immunoSEQ multiplex PCR; the TCRdb copy retains only in-frame clones and omits some. This sample has approximately 13,000 clones, with roughly 76% found just once. The treatment here: randomized to nivolumab then ipilimumab (arm A) or the reverse (arm B). This sample comprised CD8+ T cells sorted from blood (inferred from file names), obtained from a patient given nivolumab and ipilimumab in sequence. These receptors came from a human patient with melanoma. Some clones in this sample may be carry-over from other donors' samples.

This chain joins TRBV7-9 and TRBJ2-7; 7 bases align to TRBD2. CDR1 is SEHNR, CDR2 FQNEAQ, per germline (reference sequence). The V gene end was trimmed by 5 bases and the J gene end by 2 bases; junction bases not matched to a gene: 12. The CDR3 totals 16 residues. CDR3 sequence: CASSSSSSGVPYEQYF. The CDR3 DNA follows: TGTGCCAGCAGCAGTAGTTCAAGCGGGGTCCCCTACGAGCAGTACTTC. The full variable domain, its missing parts supplied by reference TRBV7-9 and TRBJ2-7, is DTGVSQNPRHKITKRGQNVTFRCDPISEHNRLYWYRQTLGQGPEFLTYFQNEAQLEKSRLLSDRFSAERPKGSFSTLEIQRTEQGDSAMYLCASSSSSSGVPYEQYFGPGTRLTVT.

The chain is built from TRBV7-9 and TRBJ1-1; 9 bases match TRBD1. With V trimmed by 3 bases and J by 1 base, 0 bases remained unmatched. Germline V lookup: CDR1 SEHNR, CDR2 FQNEAQ (reference sequence). The CDR3 spans 14 residues. The CDR3 coding sequence is TGTGCCAGCAGCTTGGGACAGGGGAACACTGAAGCTTTCTTT. Protein product: CASSLGQGNTEAFF.

V and J are TRBV9 and TRBJ2-2; 7 bases map to TRBD1. CDR3 size: 14 residues. Trimming took 3 bases from V and 4 from J; bases not matched to a gene: 3. CDR1 is SGDLS and CDR2 is YYNGEE in the germline V gene. The CDR3 nucleotides are TGTGCCAGCAGCGCAGGGGGATCCACCGGGGAGCTGTTTTTT. Protein: CASSAGGSTGELFF.

This clone rates as medium-sized. V gene TRBV7-9 combines with J gene TRBJ2-1; D unresolved. CDR1 SEHNR and CDR2 FQNEAQ come from the germline V gene (reference sequence). The V and J ends lost 1 base and 8 bases respectively, with 15 bases between them. This CDR3 has 15 residues. The CDR3 loop reads CASSLGAPPVHEQFF. In nucleotides, the CDR3 is TGTGCCAGCAGCTTAGGGGCTCCCCCCGTGCATGAGCAGTTCTTC.

The J gene is TRBJ2-7, the V gene TRBV28, with 10 nucleotides matching TRBD1. V lost 5 bases, J lost 7 bases, and 11 bases stayed unmatched. Germline V gene sequence: CDR1 MDHEN, CDR2 SYDVKM. The CDR3 runs to 15 residues. As DNA, the CDR3 is TGTGCCAGCAGTCACCGCCTGACAGGGGGCAGTGAGCAGTACTTC. It is translated as CASSHRLTGGSEQYF.

This chain joins TRBV9 and TRBJ2-1, with TRBD2 matching 7 bases. CDR1 SGDLS and CDR2 YYNGEE come from the germline V gene. With 4 bases clipped from V and 0 bases from J, the junction kept 10 bases outside the gene matches. This CDR3 has 17 residues. In DNA form, the CDR3 reads TGTGCCAGCAGCACGGGGGTGGGGGGGATCTCCTACAATGAGCAGTTCTTC. Its protein product is CASSTGVGGISYNEQFF.

This chain connects TRBV7-2 to TRBJ2-7; 7 bases fit TRBD1. This CDR3 is 13 amino acids long. Germline values: CDR1 SGHTA, CDR2 FQGNSA. V was clipped by 5 bases and J by 6 bases; unmatched bases: 7. Here the CDR3 reads CASSQTGRGEQYF. The CDR3 nucleotides are TGTGCCAGCAGCCAGACAGGGCGCGGCGAGCAGTACTTC.

This clone was picked up one time. The chain combines TRBV29-1 with TRBJ2-7; TRBD1 agrees at 8 bases. The CDR3 sequence is 12 residues long. Germline assignment: CDR1 SQVTM and CDR2 ANQGSEA. Losses at the gene ends were 6 bases for V and 7 bases for J; bases not matched to a gene: 8. CDR3 bases: TGCAGCGTCCCTCAGGGGGCCAGTGAGCAGTACTTC. Its protein product is CSVPQGASEQYF.

The V call is TRBV9, the J call TRBJ2-3; 7 nucleotides match TRBD1. Trimming at V came to 2 bases and at J to 3 bases, leaving 6 bases not matched to a gene. The CDR3 length is 15 residues. Germline CDR1 and CDR2: SGDLS and YYNGEE. CDR3 sequence reads: CASSVRTGSTDTQYF. CDR3 nucleotides: TGTGCCAGCAGCGTTCGGACAGGATCAACAGATACGCAGTATTTT. The full variable domain, rest sourced from reference TRBV9 and TRBJ2-3, is DSGVTQTPKHLITATGQRVTLRCSPRSGDLSVYWYQQSLDQGLQFLIQYYNGEERAKGNILERFSAQQFPDLHSELNLSSLELGDSALYFCASSVRTGSTDTQYFGPGTRLTVL.

The chain combines TRBV7-8 with TRBJ2-3; D perhaps matches TRBD2 (5 bases). Between the trimmed V and J ends, which lost 5 bases and 6 bases, there was a span of 9 bases. Germline V CDR1 and CDR2: SGHVS, FQNEAQ. The CDR3 has 12 amino acids. The DNA for the CDR3 is TGTGCCAGCAGCCAGTGGAGGGATACGCAGTATTTT. This translates into CASSQWRDTQYF.

V is TRBV7-6 and J is TRBJ1-2; 8 bases agree with TRBD1. Trimming removed 0 bases from V and 5 bases from J; junction bases left unmatched: 8. This CDR3 is built from 16 residues. The germline gives CDR1 SGHVS, CDR2 FNYEAQ. This CDR3 is CASSLAGRTGLYGYTF. DNA of the CDR3: TGTGCCAGCAGCTTAGCGGGGCGGACAGGGTTATATGGCTACACCTTC.

V is TRBV15 and J is TRBJ1-2, with 9 bases fitting TRBD1. The trim removed 2 bases at V and 3 bases at J, leaving 1 base unmatched. The V gene's germline CDR1 is LNHNV and CDR2 YYDKDF (reference sequence). CDR3 length: 14 residues. The CDR3 sequence: CATSRRTGDYGYTF. CDR3 sequence (DNA): TGTGCCACCAGCAGAAGGACAGGGGACTATGGCTACACCTTC.

V gene TRBV7-6 combines with J gene TRBJ1-1; 11 nucleotides match TRBD1. Germline lookup yields CDR1 SGHVS and CDR2 FNYEAQ. The CDR3 runs to 15 residues. V was pared by 2 bases and J by 4 bases, with 3 bases of the junction left unmatched. DNA for the CDR3: TGTGCCAGCAGCTTACCAGGGACAGGGGGCACTGAAGCTTTCTTT. It codes for CASSLPGTGGTEAFF.

The V call is TRBV6-1, the J call TRBJ1-1, with D possibly TRBD1 on 6 matching bases. The CDR3 is 17 residues long. The germline V gene encodes CDR1 MNHNS and CDR2 SASEGT. V was pared by 1 base and J by 0 bases, with 15 bases between. CDR3 DNA sequence: TGTGCCAGCAGTGAAGTCACACACAGGGTGTTGAACACTGAAGCTTTCTTT. Translating gives CASSEVTHRVLNTEAFF.

For this clone: Other nucleotide sequences from this sample produce the same CDR3. The chain carries TRBV19 and TRBJ1-5; 8 bases are shared with TRBD1. The CDR3 length is 15 residues. CDR1 is LNHDA and CDR2 is SQIVND in the germline V gene (reference sequence). After removal of 3 bases from V and 6 bases from J, the junction contained 7 bases not matched to a gene. CDR3 nucleotides: TGTGCCAGTAGTATTTACAGGGGGACGAGTCAGCCCCAGCATTTT. It translates to CASSIYRGTSQPQHF. Based on the CDR3 plus reference TRBV19 and TRBJ1-5, the full variable domain is DGGITQSPKYLFRKEGQNVTLSCEQNLNHDAMYWYRQDPGQGLRLIYYSQIVNDFQKGDIAEGYSVSREKKESFPLTVTSAQKNPTAFYLCASSIYRGTSQPQHFGDGTRLSIL.

This clone occurred once. This chain's CDR3 is CASVPGRVETQYF. In DNA form, the CDR3 reads TGTGCTAGTGTTCCCGGGAGGGTGGAGACCCAGTACTTC. The genes are TRBV12-5 and TRBJ2-5; 8 bases fit TRBD2. This CDR3 is 13 amino acids long. Germline values: CDR1 LGHNT, CDR2 FRNRAP. Unmatched junction bases numbered 6, after V lost 7 bases and J lost 5 bases.

The count of this clone is one. The J gene is TRBJ2-5, the V gene TRBV11-1; 8 bases match TRBD2. The germline V gene encodes CDR1 SGHAT and CDR2 FQDESV (reference sequence). The CDR3 sequence is 15 residues long. J gave up 4 bases and V 7 bases, and 11 bases lay outside the gene matches. In nucleotides, the CDR3 is TGTGCCAGCAACCCCCTGGCGGGGGGAAGAGAGACCCAGTACTTC. Translated: CASNPLAGGRETQYF. Combining the CDR3 with reference TRBV11-1 and TRBJ2-5 gives the whole variable domain EAEVAQSPRYKITEKSQAVAFWCDPISGHATLYWYRQILGQGPELLVQFQDESVVDDSQLPKDRFSAERLKGVDSTLKIQPAELGDSAMYLCASNPLAGGRETQYFGPGTRLLVL.

The gene calls are TRBV7-8 and TRBJ2-7, with D possibly being TRBD1 (6 bases). From germline, CDR1 is SGHVS and CDR2 FQNEAQ. CDR3 length: 14 amino acids. V was shortened by 6 bases and J by 5 bases, with 17 bases between the two germline ends. As DNA, the CDR3 is TGTGCCAGCAGTCGGCTCACAGGGTACAACGAGCAGTACTTC. It encodes CASSRLTGYNEQYF.

V and J are TRBV27 and TRBJ1-2; 8 bases match TRBD1. Germline values: CDR1 MNHEY, CDR2 SMNVEV (reference sequence). CDR3 length: 16 amino acids. After removal of 6 bases from V and 0 bases from J, the junction contained 9 bases not matched to a gene. This chain's CDR3 is CASSLRDRPSNYGYTF. As DNA, the CDR3 is TGTGCCAGCAGCCTCCGGGACAGGCCGTCTAACTATGGCTACACCTTC.

In its sample, this clone was seen a few times. V gene TRBV28 combines with J gene TRBJ1-1; 8 positions match TRBD1. The CDR3 runs to 14 residues. The V and J ends lost 2 bases and 6 bases, in that order; junction bases with no gene match: 5. Germline V gene lookup returns CDR1 MDHEN and CDR2 SYDVKM. In DNA, the CDR3 is TGTGCCAGCAGTTTACGCGGACAGGGCGCTGAAGCTTTCTTT. Translation: CASSLRGQGAEAFF.

The chain carries TRBV5-4 and TRBJ2-1, with D unresolved. Germline loops: CDR1 SGHNT, CDR2 YYREEE (reference sequence). V was cut by 5 bases and J by 4 bases, with 4 bases left in between. This CDR3 region has 11 residues. The CDR3 region is CASRRYNEQFF. In DNA, the CDR3 is TGTGCCAGCAGGAGATACAATGAGCAGTTCTTC.

This clone was recorded a few times. This rearrangement joins TRBV10-2 to TRBJ1-6; D not resolved. V was clipped by 6 bases and J by 9 bases, with 9 bases between them. The length of the CDR3 is 12 residues. Germline V gene data show CDR1 as WSHSY and CDR2 as SAAADI. The CDR3 reads CASSGGGSPLHF. CDR3 in DNA: TGCGCCAGCAGCGGCGGCGGTTCACCCCTCCACTTT.

The chain has TRBV11-3 and TRBJ2-1; 12 bases align to TRBD2. Germline V gene lookup returns CDR1 SGHNT and CDR2 YENEEA. With V trimmed by 0 bases and J by 6 bases, 12 bases remained unmatched. The CDR3 has 19 residues. DNA for the CDR3: TGTGCCAGCAGCTTAGATCGATCTGCTAGCGGGGGGGTGTTCAATGAGCAGTTCTTC. This sequence encodes CASSLDRSASGGVFNEQFF.

The chain employs TRBV19 and TRBJ2-1; 10 positions match TRBD2. The CDR3 length is 15 residues. Germline lookup yields CDR1 LNHDA and CDR2 SQIVND (reference sequence). V lost 3 bases to trimming and J lost 6 bases; unmatched junction nucleotides: 5. The CDR3 sequence: CASSISGGAGNEQFF. CDR3 coding DNA: TGTGCCAGTAGTATCAGCGGGGGGGCCGGCAATGAGCAGTTCTTC.

This sequence joins TRBV5-1 and TRBJ1-1; D remains ambiguous. V lost 0 bases to trimming and J lost 5 bases, with 8 bases between them. The V gene's germline CDR1 is SGHRS and CDR2 YFSETQ. The length of the CDR3 is 13 residues. For the CDR3, the DNA is TGCGCCAGCAGCTTGGGACACCCAACTGAAGCTTTCTTT. Translation gives CASSLGHPTEAFF.

V usage is TRBV7-9 and J usage is TRBJ2-6; a weak D match, TRBD1 (6 bases). Germline assignment: CDR1 SEHNR and CDR2 FQNEAQ (reference sequence). CDR3 length: 16 residues. The V and J ends lost 5 bases and 0 bases respectively, with 11 bases between them. This CDR3 reads CASSDKTGSGANVLTF. DNA of the CDR3: TGTGCCAGCAGCGATAAGACAGGCTCTGGGGCCAACGTCCTGACTTTC.

This clone was observed a handful of times. V and J are TRBV18 and TRBJ1-1; 12 bases map to TRBD1. V gave up 2 bases and J gave up 7 bases; unmatched junction bases: 11. The CDR3 runs 17 residues. Looked up from germline, CDR1 is KGHSH and CDR2 is LQKENI. The CDR3 coding sequence is TGTGCCAGCTCACCATGGATAGGGACAGGGGGCGTTGGTGAAGCTTTCTTT. Its protein product is CASSPWIGTGGVGEAFF. Based on the CDR3 plus reference TRBV18 and TRBJ1-1, the full variable domain is NAGVMQNPRHLVRRRGQEARLRCSPMKGHSHVYWYRQLPEEGLKFMVYLQKENIIDESGMPKERFSAEFPKEGPSILRIQQVVRGDSAAYFCASSPWIGTGGVGEAFFGQGTRLTVV.

The chain carries TRBV15 and TRBJ1-5; D is unresolved. This CDR3 spans 12 amino acids. The ends were cut back, 6 bases at V and 2 bases at J, with 5 bases in the middle. CDR1 is LNHNV and CDR2 is YYDKDF in the germline V gene (reference sequence). DNA for the CDR3: TGTGCCACCAGGGCTGGCAATCAGCCCCAGCATTTT. Its translation: CATRAGNQPQHF.

This chain uses TRBV11-2 with TRBJ2-1; TRBD2 agrees at 8 bases. This CDR3 contains 15 residues. Germline-derived CDR1 and CDR2 are SGHAT and FQNNGV. V lost 1 base, J lost 8 bases, and 7 bases stayed unmatched. The CDR3 is CASSLGGRGVDEQFF. CDR3 sequence (DNA): TGTGCCAGCAGCTTAGGCGGGCGGGGGGTCGATGAGCAGTTCTTC.

The rearrangement links TRBV7-9 to TRBJ2-3, with TRBD1 matching over 9 bases. Germline CDR1 is SEHNR and CDR2 is FQNEAQ (reference sequence). The V and J ends lost 5 bases and 4 bases, in that order; junction bases with no gene match: 10. This CDR3 has 16 residues. The CDR3 region is CASSPPQGARADTQYF. CDR3 coding DNA: TGTGCCAGCAGCCCGCCACAGGGGGCAAGAGCAGATACGCAGTATTTT.

This chain joins TRBV13 and TRBJ2-7; the match to TRBD1 covers 10 bases. This CDR3 comprises 15 residues. V shed 2 bases, J shed 0 bases, and the junction held 1 base outside the gene matches. Germline CDR1 PRHDT, CDR2 FYEKMQ (reference sequence). Written as DNA, the CDR3 is TGTGCCAGCAGCTTAAGGACAGGGGGCTCCTACGAGCAGTACTTC. It is translated as CASSLRTGGSYEQYF.

In its sample, this clone was seen a few times. V usage is TRBV7-9 and J usage is TRBJ1-2, with D unresolved. Germline CDR1 is SEHNR and CDR2 is FQNEAQ (reference sequence). The CDR3 spans 13 residues. V dropped 1 base and J dropped 3 bases, with 6 bases sitting between them. The CDR3 is CASSLGGDYGYTF. DNA of the CDR3: TGTGCCAGCAGCTTAGGGGGAGACTATGGCTACACCTTC.